Listed below are T cell receptor beta chains from one sample, sequenced in a study of beta chain features in type 1 diabetes. Repertoires were generated with immunoSEQ multiplex PCR, while TCRdb's copy carries only in-frame clones and drops some. The profile covers under 300,000 clones, with approximately 24% appearing a single time and about 0.012% taken by the ten largest. Sequenced input: naive CD4+ T cells from blood. These receptors came from a woman in her twenties or thirties with type 1 diabetes. The CDR3 runs from the conserved cysteine through the conserved F or W. The D gene is left open where the match is weak. Size values are once, few and many counts, or a class for expanded clones, and some rows have none.

cdr3_length: 15
clone_size: few
d_call: TRBD2
v_call: TRBV15
j_call: TRBJ2-5
cdr3_aa: CATANPGTGGETQYF
cdr3_nt: TGTGCCACCGCGAACCCCGGGACGGGAGGGGAGACCCAGTACTTC

cdr3_length: 12
clone_size: few
d_call: NA
v_call: TRBV7-9
j_call: TRBJ2-4
cdr3_aa: CASSATENIQYF
cdr3_nt: TGTGCCAGCAGCGCGACGGAGAACATTCAGTACTTC

cdr3_length: 15
clone_size: few
d_call: TRBD2
v_call: TRBV11-2
j_call: TRBJ2-1
cdr3_aa: CASSFTGGSYNEQFF
cdr3_nt: TGTGCCAGCAGCTTCACGGGAGGTTCCTACAATGAGCAGTTCTTC

cdr3_length: 13
clone_size: NA
d_call: NA
v_call: TRBV5-1
j_call: TRBJ1-1
cdr3_aa: CASSLGQMSEAFF
cdr3_nt: TGCGCCAGCAGCTTGGGACAGATGTCTGAAGCTTTCTTT

cdr3_length: 14
clone_size: NA
d_call: NA
v_call: TRBV30
j_call: TRBJ2-5
cdr3_aa: CAWSPTLDQGTQYF
cdr3_nt: TGTGCCTGGAGTCCTACACTAGACCAAGGGACCCAGTACTTC

cdr3_length: 16
clone_size: few
d_call: NA
v_call: TRBV30
j_call: TRBJ1-4
cdr3_aa: CAWRGREDSFNEKLFF
cdr3_nt: TGTGCCTGGAGGGGACGAGAGGACAGCTTCAATGAAAAACTGTTTTTT

cdr3_length: 14
clone_size: NA
d_call: NA
v_call: TRBV6-5
j_call: TRBJ2-1
cdr3_aa: CASSYSLSYNEQFF
cdr3_nt: TGTGCCAGCAGTTACAGTCTCAGCTACAATGAGCAGTTCTTC

cdr3_length: 15
clone_size: few
d_call: NA
v_call: TRBV7-2
j_call: TRBJ2-2
cdr3_aa: CASSLSVANTGELFF
cdr3_nt: TGTGCCAGCAGCCTTAGCGTAGCGAACACCGGGGAGCTGTTTTTT

cdr3_length: 13
clone_size: few
d_call: NA
v_call: TRBV30
j_call: TRBJ2-2
cdr3_aa: CAWSVQFTGELFF
cdr3_nt: TGTGCCTGGAGTGTACAGTTCACCGGGGAGCTGTTTTTT

cdr3_length: 12
clone_size: NA
d_call: NA
v_call: TRBV29-1
j_call: TRBJ1-2
cdr3_aa: CSVQGIGYGYTF
cdr3_nt: TGCAGCGTTCAGGGGATCGGGTATGGCTACACCTTC

cdr3_length: 17
clone_size: NA
d_call: NA
v_call: TRBV23-1
j_call: TRBJ1-5
cdr3_aa: CASSQFPGRAKWQPQHF
cdr3_nt: TGCGCCAGCAGTCAATTCCCGGGCAGGGCAAAATGGCAGCCCCAGCATTTT

cdr3_length: 14
clone_size: few
d_call: NA
v_call: TRBV5-4
j_call: TRBJ2-1
cdr3_aa: CASRRGTSNNEQFF
cdr3_nt: TGTGCCAGCAGGCGCGGGACTTCCAACAATGAGCAGTTCTTC

cdr3_length: 14
clone_size: few
d_call: NA
v_call: TRBV7-9
j_call: TRBJ2-7
cdr3_aa: CASSLQGGSYEQYF
cdr3_nt: TGTGCCAGCAGCTTACAGGGGGGATCCTACGAGCAGTACTTC

cdr3_length: 14
clone_size: few
d_call: TRBD1
v_call: TRBV6-5
j_call: TRBJ1-1
cdr3_aa: CASRSGTAYTEAFF
cdr3_nt: TGTGCCAGCCGGTCGGGGACAGCGTACACTGAAGCTTTCTTT

cdr3_length: 14
clone_size: few
d_call: NA
v_call: TRBV7-3
j_call: TRBJ1-2
cdr3_aa: CASSLDSKVYGYTF
cdr3_nt: TGTGCCAGCAGCTTAGACAGTAAAGTCTATGGCTACACCTTC

cdr3_length: 16
clone_size: NA
d_call: TRBD2
v_call: TRBV5-1
j_call: TRBJ2-3
cdr3_aa: CASSHTSGETTDTQYF
cdr3_nt: TGCGCCAGCAGCCATACTAGCGGGGAAACCACAGATACGCAGTATTTT

cdr3_length: 15
clone_size: NA
d_call: TRBD2
v_call: TRBV28
j_call: TRBJ2-7
cdr3_aa: CASSHWSGNSYEQYF
cdr3_nt: TGTGCCAGCAGTCATTGGAGCGGGAACTCCTACGAGCAGTACTTC

cdr3_length: 12
clone_size: few
d_call: NA
v_call: TRBV15
j_call: TRBJ2-7
cdr3_aa: CATSRGKNEQYF
cdr3_nt: TGTGCCACCAGCCGGGGGAAGAACGAGCAGTACTTC

cdr3_length: 13
clone_size: NA
d_call: TRBD1
v_call: TRBV11-1
j_call: TRBJ2-5
cdr3_aa: CASSTGVPETQYF
cdr3_nt: TGTGCCAGCAGCACAGGGGTTCCGGAGACCCAGTACTTC

cdr3_length: 12
clone_size: NA
d_call: TRBD2
v_call: TRBV10-2
j_call: TRBJ2-7
cdr3_aa: CASGGASGALNF
cdr3_nt: TGCGCCAGCGGTGGGGCTAGCGGGGCGCTGAACTTC

cdr3_length: 14
clone_size: NA
d_call: TRBD1
v_call: TRBV25-1
j_call: TRBJ1-1
cdr3_aa: CASSFPGTDPEAFF
cdr3_nt: TGTGCCAGCAGTTTCCCAGGGACAGATCCCGAAGCTTTCTTT

cdr3_length: 15
clone_size: NA
d_call: NA
v_call: TRBV6-5
j_call: TRBJ1-4
cdr3_aa: CASSFSGGLGEKLFF
cdr3_nt: TGTGCCAGCAGTTTCAGTGGAGGGTTGGGTGAAAAACTGTTTTTT

cdr3_length: 15
clone_size: NA
d_call: NA
v_call: TRBV4-1
j_call: TRBJ2-1
cdr3_aa: CASSPDWSSYNEQFF
cdr3_nt: TGCGCCAGCAGCCCAGACTGGAGCTCCTACAATGAGCAGTTCTTC

cdr3_length: 16
clone_size: few
d_call: NA
v_call: TRBV4-1
j_call: TRBJ2-3
cdr3_aa: CASSPFVSASTDTQYF
cdr3_nt: TGCGCCAGCAGCCCGTTTGTCAGCGCCAGCACAGATACGCAGTATTTT

cdr3_length: 13
clone_size: NA
d_call: NA
v_call: TRBV18
j_call: TRBJ1-1
cdr3_aa: CASSPGRDTEAFF
cdr3_nt: TGTGCCAGCTCACCAGGGAGAGACACTGAAGCTTTCTTT

cdr3_length: 14
clone_size: few
d_call: TRBD2
v_call: TRBV25-1
j_call: TRBJ2-7
cdr3_aa: CASGGTSGTYEQYF
cdr3_nt: TGTGCCAGTGGAGGGACTAGCGGTACCTACGAGCAGTACTTC

cdr3_length: 13
clone_size: few
d_call: NA
v_call: TRBV25-1
j_call: TRBJ1-1
cdr3_aa: CASSEGGTPPAFF
cdr3_nt: TGTGCCAGCAGTGAAGGAGGGACCCCTCCAGCTTTCTTT

cdr3_length: 12
clone_size: few
d_call: NA
v_call: TRBV11-2
j_call: TRBJ2-4
cdr3_aa: CASSSVRDIQYF
cdr3_nt: TGTGCCAGCAGTTCGGTCAGGGACATTCAGTACTTC

cdr3_length: 15
clone_size: few
d_call: TRBD1
v_call: TRBV30
j_call: TRBJ2-1
cdr3_aa: CASLTGTGSINEQFF
cdr3_nt: TGTGCCTCACTAACGGGGACAGGGTCAATTAATGAGCAGTTCTTC

cdr3_length: 13
clone_size: NA
d_call: TRBD1
v_call: TRBV10-3
j_call: TRBJ2-7
cdr3_aa: CAIRPGTAYEQYF
cdr3_nt: TGTGCCATCAGACCTGGGACAGCCTACGAGCAGTACTTC

cdr3_length: 11
clone_size: NA
d_call: TRBD1
v_call: TRBV10-1
j_call: TRBJ1-1
cdr3_aa: CASSSGQGTFF
cdr3_nt: TGCGCCAGCAGTAGTGGACAGGGGACTTTCTTT

cdr3_length: 16
clone_size: few
d_call: TRBD2
v_call: TRBV13
j_call: TRBJ2-5
cdr3_aa: CASSEKTSGRAETQYF
cdr3_nt: TGTGCCAGCAGCGAGAAGACTAGCGGGAGGGCAGAGACCCAGTACTTC

cdr3_length: 13
clone_size: NA
d_call: NA
v_call: TRBV27
j_call: TRBJ2-3
cdr3_aa: CASSFRRGDTQYF
cdr3_nt: TGTGCCAGCAGTTTTAGACGAGGAGATACGCAGTATTTT

cdr3_length: 12
clone_size: NA
d_call: TRBD1
v_call: TRBV13
j_call: TRBJ1-1
cdr3_aa: CASSSPTGSAFF
cdr3_nt: TGTGCCAGCAGCTCACCGACAGGGTCCGCTTTCTTT

cdr3_length: 12
clone_size: NA
d_call: NA
v_call: TRBV6-5
j_call: TRBJ1-2
cdr3_aa: CASRNRVRGYTF
cdr3_nt: TGTGCCAGCAGGAACAGGGTGCGTGGCTACACCTTC

cdr3_length: 17
clone_size: NA
d_call: TRBD2
v_call: TRBV15
j_call: TRBJ2-3
cdr3_aa: CATSRPQTSGNPDTQYF
cdr3_nt: TGTGCCACCAGCAGACCGCAGACTAGCGGGAACCCAGATACGCAGTATTTT

cdr3_length: 15
clone_size: NA
d_call: TRBD2
v_call: TRBV4-1
j_call: TRBJ2-1
cdr3_aa: CASRRLANSYNEQFF
cdr3_nt: TGCGCCAGCAGACGACTAGCGAATTCCTACAATGAGCAGTTCTTC

cdr3_length: 16
clone_size: NA
d_call: TRBD2
v_call: TRBV4-1
j_call: TRBJ2-7
cdr3_aa: CASSRYSGRNSYEQYF
cdr3_nt: TGCGCCAGCAGCCGCTATAGCGGGAGGAACTCCTACGAGCAGTACTTC

cdr3_length: 14
clone_size: NA
d_call: NA
v_call: TRBV2
j_call: TRBJ2-7
cdr3_aa: CASSRNRVFDEQYF
cdr3_nt: TGTGCCAGCAGCAGGAACAGGGTTTTCGACGAGCAGTACTTC

cdr3_length: 15
clone_size: few
d_call: TRBD1
v_call: TRBV13
j_call: TRBJ2-7
cdr3_aa: CASSEPDRGIYEQYF
cdr3_nt: TGTGCCAGCAGCGAGCCGGACAGGGGGATTTACGAGCAGTACTTC

cdr3_length: 15
clone_size: few
d_call: NA
v_call: TRBV4-2
j_call: TRBJ2-7
cdr3_aa: CASSQDTGATYEQYF
cdr3_nt: TGTGCCAGCAGCCAAGATACGGGAGCCACCTACGAGCAGTACTTC

cdr3_length: 13
clone_size: few
d_call: NA
v_call: TRBV19
j_call: TRBJ1-1
cdr3_aa: CASTHRVTPEAFF
cdr3_nt: TGTGCCAGTACCCACAGAGTTACCCCTGAAGCTTTCTTT

cdr3_length: 12
clone_size: NA
d_call: NA
v_call: TRBV6-5
j_call: TRBJ2-1
cdr3_aa: CASSLPHNEQFF
cdr3_nt: TGTGCCAGCAGCCTACCTCACAATGAGCAGTTCTTC

cdr3_length: 12
clone_size: NA
d_call: NA
v_call: TRBV29-1
j_call: TRBJ2-7
cdr3_aa: CSVKGVQDEQYF
cdr3_nt: TGCAGCGTTAAGGGGGTTCAGGACGAGCAGTACTTC

cdr3_length: 14
clone_size: few
d_call: NA
v_call: TRBV2
j_call: TRBJ2-1
cdr3_aa: CASVRLQGVNEQFF
cdr3_nt: TGTGCCAGCGTTAGGTTACAGGGTGTAAATGAGCAGTTCTTC